The 8 T cell receptor beta chains below were found in one sample sequenced in a study of T cell responses to AZD1222 COVID-19 vaccine. Here immunoSEQ multiplex PCR was the method, and the copy in TCRdb shows in-frame clones only, minus some. The sample holds about 150,000 clones, 90% seen once. The sequenced sample was peripheral blood, obtained 28 days after the second AZD1222 dose. All receptors derive from an adult who received the AZD1222 COVID-19 vaccine.

This clone has only one observation. The chain recombines TRBV7-7 with TRBJ2-5, with TRBD2 identical over 7 bases. CDR3 length: 13 residues. Germline V gene sequence: CDR1 SSHAT, CDR2 FNYEAQ (reference sequence). V shed 5 bases, J shed 9 bases, and the junction held 9 bases outside the gene matches. CDR3 coding DNA: TGTGCCAGCAGCCCAACCTTGAGCGGGGCCCAGTACTTC. This encodes CASSPTLSGAQYF. The whole variable domain, filled in from reference TRBV7-7 and TRBJ2-5, reads GAGVSQSPRYKVTKRGQDVTLRCDPISSHATLYWYQQALGQGPEFLTYFNYEAQPDKSGLPSDRFSAERPEGSISTLTIQRTEQRDSAMYRCASSPTLSGAQYFGPGTRLLVL.

The CDR3 reads CAGHGGSSVNTIYF. DNA for the CDR3: TGTGCCGGCCATGGGGGGTCTAGCGTAAACACCATATATTTT. The V and J genes are TRBV6-5 and TRBJ1-3; tentatively, D is TRBD1 (5 bases). CDR1 and CDR2 from the germline V gene are MNHEY and SVGAGI. Trimming removed 11 bases from V and 6 bases from J, with 20 bases in between. The CDR3 totals 14 residues.

The chain recombines TRBV30 with TRBJ2-7, with D possibly matching TRBD1 (5 bases). V was pared by 0 bases and J by 4 bases, with 13 bases between. Germline V lookup: CDR1 GTSNPN, CDR2 SVGIG (reference sequence). CDR3 length: 14 amino acids. CDR3 sequence: CAWSVQGLVYEQYF. Here the CDR3 DNA reads TGTGCCTGGAGTGTCCAGGGTCTGGTGTACGAGCAGTACTTC.

This chain uses TRBV28 with TRBJ1-2; 9 bases fit TRBD1. Trimming took 6 bases from V and 7 from J; bases not matched to a gene: 9. This CDR3 contains 14 residues. Germline V gene sequence: CDR1 MDHEN, CDR2 SYDVKM. The CDR3 sequence is CASSAGQGAFGYTF. CDR3 coding DNA: TGTGCCAGCAGCGCGGGACAGGGAGCATTTGGCTACACCTTC.

A single count supports this clone. This sequence joins TRBV5-8 and TRBJ1-5; weak D call: TRBD1 (6 bases). Looked up from germline, CDR1 is SGHTS and CDR2 is YDEGEE. This CDR3 region has 15 residues. V lost 1 base to trimming and J lost 5 bases, with 13 bases between them. The CDR3 is CASSLNREGDQPQHF. The CDR3 nucleotides read TGTGCCAGCAGCTTGAACAGGGAGGGGGATCAGCCCCAGCATTTT.

J is TRBJ1-2 and V is TRBV28; D possibly corresponds to TRBD1 (5 bases). The CDR3 is 14 amino acids. V was trimmed by 7 bases and J by 5 bases, leaving 17 bases between them. CDR1 is MDHEN and CDR2 is SYDVKM in the germline V gene. CDR3 loop: CASTSPGRLYGYTF. The CDR3 bases are TGTGCCAGCACTTCCCCGGGACGGCTGTATGGCTACACCTTC.

This clone was found once. Written as DNA, the CDR3 is TGTGCCAGCATAGGACAGAATTCACCCCTCCACTTT. Protein sequence: CASIGQNSPLHF. The chain has TRBV6-5 and TRBJ1-6; the D gene is possibly TRBD1 (6 bases). The CDR3 consists of 12 residues. V lost 7 bases and J 7 bases, leaving 8 bases between the germline ends. CDR1 and CDR2 (germline): MNHEY, SVGAGI.

The rearrangement uses TRBV7-2 and TRBJ2-7; 14 bases fit TRBD2. The CDR3 runs to 18 residues. With V trimmed by 6 bases and J by 5 bases, 15 bases remained unmatched. CDR1 is SGHTA, CDR2 FQGNSA, per germline. Here the CDR3 reads CASRTGSRLAGGRNEQYF. CDR3 coding DNA: TGTGCCAGCAGGACAGGCTCCAGACTAGCGGGAGGGCGAAACGAGCAGTACTTC.